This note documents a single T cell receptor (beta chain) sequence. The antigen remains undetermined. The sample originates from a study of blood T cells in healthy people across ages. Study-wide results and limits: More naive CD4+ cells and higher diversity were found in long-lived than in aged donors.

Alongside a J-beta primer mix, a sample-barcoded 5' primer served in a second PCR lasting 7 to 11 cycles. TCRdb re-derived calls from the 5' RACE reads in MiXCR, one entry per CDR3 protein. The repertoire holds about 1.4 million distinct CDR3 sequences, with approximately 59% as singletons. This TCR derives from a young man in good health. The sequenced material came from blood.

The CDR3 DNA sequence: TGTGCCAGCAGCTTAGCAGCGGGAGCCCCCTACAATGAGCAGTTCTTC. Translating gives CASSLAAGAPYNEQFF. The chain carries TRBV7-2 and TRBJ2-1, with 8 bases fitting TRBD2. The CDR3 totals 16 residues. Losses at the gene ends were 0 bases for V and 2 bases for J; bases not matched to a gene: 3. The germline V gene encodes CDR1 SGHTA and CDR2 FQGNSA.